The following is a T cell receptor (beta chain) sequence with its context. The antigen remains undetermined. Two lung cancer pathologists independently confirmed each histologic diagnosis. The record originates from a study of immune evolution from preneoplasia to lung adenocarcinoma. Germline CDR1 is MNHNS and CDR2 is SASEGT. V was pared by 11 bases and J by 4 bases, with 16 bases between. The CDR3 is 13 amino acids. Study-level findings and limits: Later-stage lesions appeared to have more T cells, more diversity, less clonality. From normal lung to invasive adenocarcinoma, top clone frequencies appeared to decrease.

The assay was immunoSEQ multiplex PCR, and TCRdb's table has in-frame clones only and misses some. This sample has thousands of clones, with 80% to 90% found just once. Input material: FFPE adjacent normal lung tissue. The chain is built from TRBV6-1 and TRBJ2-3; weak D call: TRBD2 (6 bases). The receptor comes from an older person with lung adenocarcinoma. CDR3 protein: CAVIGGSADTQYF. The CDR3, as DNA: TGTGCCGTAATTGGGGGGTCAGCAGATACGCAGTATTTT.